This TCR beta chain is from a study of blood T cell repertoires in COVID-19. Study as a whole: Samples came from the United States, Italy and Spain, spanning acute and convalescent COVID-19.

The CDR3 is 17 residues long. Trimming took 1 base from V and 1 from J, leaving 14 bases between them. Germline-derived CDR1 and CDR2 are MNHEY and SVGEGT. Clones were sequenced by immunoSEQ multiplex PCR, and TCRdb holds only the in-frame ones, with some missing. The sample holds fewer than 250,000 clones, approximately 80% seen once. Patients from Seattle were sampled longitudinally, starting during active infection. The sequence was collected from an elderly woman with COVID-19, enrolled during active disease. The gene calls are TRBV6-2 or TRBV6-3 and TRBJ1-3; no reliable D call. Sequenced input: peripheral blood. The CDR3 sequence is CASSYFGSLNSGNTIYF. The DNA of the CDR3 is TGTGCCAGCAGTTACTTCGGGAGCTTAAATTCTGGAAACACCATATATTTT.